Below, 32 T cell receptor beta chains from the same sample are listed, as sequenced in a study of tumor and adjacent non-tumor tissue in lung cancer. No cell sorting was done before RNA was extracted from the tissue. A modified ARM-PCR protocol with three rounds of nested PCR amplified TCRbeta. Using its own MiXCR run on the multiplex PCR reads, TCRdb lists one record per CDR3 protein. In the table there are about 110,000 distinct CDR3 sequences, roughly 77% of which are singletons. What was sequenced was lung tumor tissue. All receptors derive from a woman aged 60-75 years with non-small cell lung cancer.

Concerning this clonotype: One end of the junction is discordant with germline, which a read error may explain. This chain links TRBV11-2 with TRBJ2-2; D could derive from TRBD1 or TRBD2 (7 bases each). Per germline, CDR1 SGHAT and CDR2 FQNNGV. The CDR3 runs to 16 residues. Here the CDR3 DNA reads TGTGCCAGCAACTCTCCCCAGGGGGGGCGGAACACCGGGGAGCTGTTT. Translated, it gives CASNSPQGGRNTGELF.

In the case of this clonotype: Germline is not matched at one junction end, which may reflect a read error. J is TRBJ2-1 and V is TRBV11-3; 10 bases fit TRBD2. The germline gives CDR1 SGHNT, CDR2 YENEEA. This CDR3 contains 17 residues. CDR3 nucleotide sequence: TGTACCAGTAACTTAGAGTTGACTAGCGGGTGCCACGATGAGCAGTTCTTC. It specifies CTSNLELTSGCHDEQFF.

This clonotype occurred a few times. Mismatch with germline at one junction end may stem from a read error. V and J are TRBV11-2 and TRBJ1-1; D not resolved. CDR1 and CDR2 from the germline V gene are SGHAT and FQNNGV. The CDR3 loop spans 15 amino acids. The CDR3 coding sequence is TGTGCCAGCAACTTAGACCCCACCATGAACACTGAAGCTTTCTTT. Its protein is CASNLDPTMNTEAFF.

V gene TRBV11-2 combines with J gene TRBJ2-5; weak D call: TRBD1 (8 bases). CDR1 SGHAT and CDR2 FQNNGV come from the germline V gene. V was shortened by 7 bases and J by 11 bases, with 23 bases between the two germline ends. The CDR3 is made up of 14 amino acids. The CDR3 sequence is CASILNDRGGTQYF. CDR3 coding DNA: TGTGCCAGCATCCTAAACGACAGGGGAGGGACTCAGTACTTC.

Regarding this clonotype: Because the CDR3 is missing its conserved closing phenylalanine or tryptophan, this is likely a read error. The limits of the CDR3 on the DNA are not certain, so only TCRdb's listed CDR3 is given. The chain has TRBV29-1 and TRBJ2-7; the listed D gene, TRBD1, was not tested against the DNA. The CDR3 has 12 amino acids, counting both end residues. CDR1 and CDR2 from the germline V gene are SQVTM and ANQGSEA. The CDR3 here is CSVEGQGYEQYL.

In the case of this clonotype: At one end the junction does not follow the germline gene, possibly because of a read error. This chain connects TRBV11-2 to TRBJ2-2, with D perhaps TRBD1 (6 bases). There are 17 residues in the CDR3. Germline loops: CDR1 SGHAT, CDR2 FQNNGV. The CDR3 loop is CASGFFLRGSNTGELFF. As DNA, the CDR3 is TGTGCCAGCGGCTTTTTCCTCAGGGGTTCGAACACCGGGGAGCTGTTTTTT.

The rearrangement joins TRBV28 to TRBJ1-2, with TRBD1 as a possible D gene (5 bases). In germline, CDR1 is MDHEN, CDR2 SYDVKM. Deletions cut 4 bases from V and 6 bases from J, with 18 bases between. This CDR3 comprises 15 residues. The CDR3 loop reads CASSSPRAGRHGYTF. The CDR3 nucleotides are TGTGCCAGCAGTTCCCCCAGGGCAGGCAGGCATGGCTACACCTTC.

To note about this clonotype: The conserved phenylalanine or tryptophan is not found at the CDR3 terminus, so this likely reflects a read error. The chain joins TRBV7-2 to TRBJ2-5; perhaps TRBD1 as D (6 bases). Between the trimmed V and J ends, which lost 4 bases and 7 bases, there was a span of 13 bases. The CDR3 loop spans 13 amino acids. Germline loops: CDR1 SGHTA, CDR2 FQGNSA. CDR3 residues: CASSSTGLGTQYL. CDR3 coding DNA: TGTGCCAGCAGCTCCACAGGGTTAGGGACCCAGTACTTA.

To note about this clonotype: A read error may explain this, as a much larger clone is one base away. V gene TRBV20-1 combines with J gene TRBJ2-4; 15 nucleotides align to TRBD2. Germline loops: CDR1 DFQATT, CDR2 SNEGSKA (reference sequence). V was pared by 8 bases and J by 1 base, with 6 bases of the junction left unmatched. The length of the CDR3 is 16 residues. CDR3 residues: CSPGLAGGKAKNIQYF. CDR3 DNA sequence: TGCAGTCCGGGACTAGCGGGGGGTAAGGCCAAAAACATTCAGTACTTC.

This clonotype occurred a few times. Relative to the germline gene, one junction end is altered; a read error may explain this. The chain joins TRBV11-2 to TRBJ2-3; D might be TRBD1 or TRBD2, each matching 5 bases. In germline, CDR1 is SGHAT, CDR2 FQNNGV. The CDR3 loop spans 15 amino acids. The CDR3 is CASSATGTATDAQYF. Here the CDR3 DNA reads TGTGCTAGCAGCGCCACCGGGACGGCCACAGACGCGCAGTATTTT. Using reference TRBV11-2 and TRBJ2-3 for the parts outside the CDR3, the full variable domain is EAGVAQSPRYKIIEKRQSVAFWCNPISGHATLYWYQQILGQGPKLLIQFQNNGVVDDSQLPKDRFSAERLKGVDSTLKIQPAKLEDSAVYLCASSATGTATDAQYFGPGTRLTVL.

Concerning this clonotype itself: Relative to the germline gene, one junction end is altered; a read error may explain this. This chain connects TRBV7-9 to TRBJ1-6; tentatively, D is TRBD1 (5 bases). There are 14 residues in the CDR3. The germline gives CDR1 SEHNR, CDR2 FQNEAQ (reference sequence). The CDR3 DNA reads TGTGCCGGCAGCTTAACGGGGGATAATTCACCCCTCCACTTT. Translation: CAGSLTGDNSPLHF. Variable domain in full (rest from reference TRBV7-9 and TRBJ1-6): DTGVSQNPRHKITKRGQNVTFRCDPISEHNRLYWYRQTLGQGPEFLTYFQNEAQLEKSRLLSDRFSAERPKGSFSTLEIQRTEQGDSAMYLCAGSLTGDNSPLHFGNGTRLTVT.

Details on this clonotype: Possible read error: a much larger clone is one base away. The chain carries TRBV12-3 or TRBV12-4 and TRBJ1-6; D possibly corresponds to TRBD1 (5 bases). The CDR3 sequence is 13 residues long. The CDR3 region is CASRGVRESPLQF. The DNA of the CDR3 is TGTGCCAGCAGAGGGGTACGGGAGTCACCCCTCCAATTT.

With regard to this clonotype: A much larger clone lies one base from this, so it may be a read error. This chain connects TRBV4-3 to TRBJ2-3; weak D call: TRBD2 (7 bases). Per germline, CDR1 LGHNA and CDR2 YSLEER. CDR3 length: 15 amino acids. CDR3: CASSARGGGTETQYF. CDR3 bases: TGCGCCAGCAGCGCACGGGGCGGGGGCACAGAAACGCAGTATTTT.

A note on this clonotype: Lacking the conserved final phenylalanine or tryptophan, this CDR3 likely reflects a read error. This chain connects TRBV20-1 to TRBJ2-1; D not certain. Germline V gene lookup returns CDR1 DFQATT and CDR2 SNEGSKA (reference sequence). This CDR3 is built from 13 residues. The germline V and J ends were trimmed by 4 bases and 4 bases, with 11 bases remaining between them. The CDR3 reads CSAKRVQYNEQFL. In nucleotides, the CDR3 is TGCAGTGCTAAAAGGGTCCAATACAATGAGCAGTTCTTA.

This clonotype showed up just a few times. The junction departs from the called germline gene at one end, perhaps through a read error. This chain joins TRBV20-1 and TRBJ2-2; D is possibly TRBD2 (5 bases). The V gene's germline CDR1 is DFQATT and CDR2 SNEGSKA (reference sequence). The CDR3 runs 12 residues. CDR3 in amino acids: CSANGQTGELLF. The CDR3 coding sequence is TGCAGTGCTAATGGGCAGACCGGGGAGCTATTATTT.

This clonotype appeared once. Since the CDR3 does not end with the conserved phenylalanine or tryptophan, this likely comes from a read error. This rearrangement joins TRBV11-2 to TRBJ2-7; TRBD1 matches 9 bases. Trimming took 3 bases from V and 6 from J; bases not matched to a gene: 3. The germline CDR1 and CDR2 sequences are SGHAT and FQNNGV. This CDR3 has 13 residues. CDR3 in DNA: TGTGCCAGCAGCTTTACAGGGGGCAGCGAGCAGTACCTC. Translated, it gives CASSFTGGSEQYL.

In the case of this clonotype: A much more abundant neighbour one base away suggests this may be a read error. The rearrangement joins TRBV6-5 to TRBJ2-7, with 7 bases aligning to TRBD1. The CDR3 has 15 amino acids. The V segment lost 2 bases and the J segment 6 bases; nucleotides outside the gene matches: 10. Per the germline V gene, CDR1 is MNHEY and CDR2 is SVGAGI. The CDR3 spells CASSYLGQAAGEQYF. CDR3 nucleotides: TGTGCCAGCAGTTACCTCGGACAGGCCGCCGGCGAGCAGTACTTC.

As concerns this clonotype: One junction end disagrees with the germline gene, perhaps due to a read error. J is TRBJ2-2 and V is TRBV7-3; a possible D gene is TRBD2 (5 bases). The CDR3 extends over 15 amino acids. Germline values: CDR1 SGHTA, CDR2 FQGTGA. The CDR3 loop is CASSLWQRSTGELLF. DNA for the CDR3: TGTGCCAGTAGCTTATGGCAGCGGAGCACCGGGGAGCTGCTTTTT.

About this clonotype: This sequence may be a read error, since a much larger clone differs from it by one base. The chain has TRBV20-1 and TRBJ1-2; unclear D gene. The CDR3 is 13 amino acids. The V end was cut by 4 bases, the J end by 0 bases, with 9 bases between. Germline-derived CDR1 and CDR2 are DFQATT and SNEGSKA (reference sequence). CDR3 residues: CSANPRSNYGYTF. The CDR3 region has the DNA TGCAGTGCTAACCCCCGCTCTAACTATGGCTACACCTTC.

To note about this clonotype: The germline gene is not matched at one end of the junction; a read error may be the cause. This chain uses TRBV4-3 with TRBJ1-1; D perhaps matches TRBD1 (6 bases). Per the germline V gene, CDR1 is LGHNA and CDR2 is YSLEER. This CDR3 region has 16 residues. In nucleotides, the CDR3 is TGCGCCAGCAGCCCACGAAGGACAGCGTATGGCATTGAACCTTTCTTT. Protein sequence: CASSPRRTAYGIEPFF.

V usage is TRBV2 and J usage is TRBJ2-7, with 12 positions matching TRBD2. From germline, CDR1 is SNHLY and CDR2 FYNNEI. The V gene end was trimmed by 6 bases and the J gene end by 2 bases; junction bases not matched to a gene: 5. The CDR3 has 15 amino acids. The CDR3 DNA is TGTGCCAGCAGGATGACTAGCGGGGGCCCCTACGAGCAGTACTTC. It encodes CASRMTSGGPYEQYF.

As regards this clonotype: Without the conserved terminal phenylalanine or tryptophan, this CDR3 likely stems from a read error. The V gene is TRBV25-1, the J gene TRBJ2-1; 10 nucleotides line up with TRBD2. J was trimmed by 8 bases and V by 3 bases; bases with no gene match: 10. The CDR3 spans 16 residues. Germline CDR1 reads MGHDK; CDR2 reads SYGVNS. CDR3 in DNA: TGTGCCAGCAGTGATTGGACTAGCGGTAGGGTCGATGAGCAGTTCTTA. Its protein is CASSDWTSGRVDEQFL.

This clonotype was counted a few times. The chain recombines TRBV7-2 with TRBJ2-5, with 8 bases fitting TRBD2. Germline assignment: CDR1 SGHTA and CDR2 FQGNSA. The junction had 7 bases not matched to a gene; V was cut back by 2 bases and J by 5 bases. The CDR3 length is 15 residues. In DNA, the CDR3 is TGTGCCAGCAGCTTATTTAGCGGGGTTGGGGAGACCCAGTACTTC. It translates to CASSLFSGVGETQYF.

As concerns this clonotype: The germline gene is not matched at one end of the junction; a read error may be the cause. V gene TRBV7-9 combines with J gene TRBJ2-3, with 14 bases identical to TRBD2. The CDR3 length is 17 residues. Germline lookup yields CDR1 SEHNR and CDR2 FQNEAQ (reference sequence). The CDR3 bases are TGTGCCAGTAGCTCCCGACTAGCGGGGGGGCCTGTAGATACGCAGTATTTT. Protein product: CASSSRLAGGPVDTQYF.

Comment on this clonotype: Mismatch with germline at one junction end may stem from a read error. The V and J genes are TRBV12-3 or TRBV12-4 and TRBJ2-1; 9 bases are shared with TRBD2. The CDR3 contains 15 residues. The CDR3 DNA sequence: TGTGTCAGCAATTTAGGTGCTAGCGGGGAAAGTGAGCAGTTCTTC. As protein: CVSNLGASGESEQFF.

With respect to this clonotype: Here the CDR3 omits its conserved ending phenylalanine or tryptophan, so a read error is the likely source. This rearrangement joins TRBV11-2 to TRBJ2-5; 8 bases are shared with TRBD1. Germline CDR1 is SGHAT and CDR2 is FQNNGV. The CDR3 sequence is 15 residues long. Losses at the gene ends were 4 bases for V and 7 bases for J; bases not matched to a gene: 11. The CDR3 here is CASSSTGTGDGTQYY. CDR3 nucleotides: TGTGCCAGCAGCTCGACAGGGACAGGAGACGGGACCCAGTACTAC.

This clonotype came up a few times. This may be a read error, as it is one base from a much larger clone. The gene calls are TRBV20-1 and TRBJ1-5, with a tentative D call TRBD1 (6 bases). Germline loops: CDR1 DFQATT, CDR2 SNEGSKA (reference sequence). The CDR3 totals 14 residues. For the CDR3, the DNA is TGCAGTGCTAGGCTCAGGGGCGGAAATCAGCCCCAGCAATTT. Amino acid sequence: CSARLRGGNQPQQF.

Comments on this clonotype: An end of the junction does not agree with germline; a read error may underlie this. The CDR3 reads CASSQTGTKNLQYF. The CDR3 nucleotides are TGTGCCAGTAGTCAGACAGGGACCAAAAACCTTCAGTACTTC. The chain couples TRBV11-2 to TRBJ2-4; 7 bases are a match to TRBD1. The CDR3 sequence is 14 residues long. Germline V gene lookup returns CDR1 SGHAT and CDR2 FQNNGV.

As to this clonotype: The conserved phenylalanine or tryptophan normally closing the CDR3 is absent here, so this likely arose from a read error. The rearrangement uses TRBV11-2 and TRBJ1-6; D uncertain. This CDR3 is 14 amino acids long. The V gene's germline CDR1 is SGHAT and CDR2 FQNNGV. The CDR3 region is CANSTVSRSSPLHI. The CDR3 DNA reads as TGTGCCAACAGCACGGTCAGTAGGAGCTCACCCCTCCACATT.

Concerning this clonotype: The junction and the germline gene differ at one end; a read error may be behind it. The V call is TRBV11-2, the J call TRBJ2-1; D is uncertain. Germline assignment: CDR1 SGHAT and CDR2 FQNNGV. The CDR3 consists of 13 residues. The CDR3 bases are TGTACCAGCAGAGCTGTACGTGACACTGAGCAGTTCTTC. As protein: CTSRAVRDTEQFF.

This clonotype was picked up many times. J is TRBJ1-6 and V is TRBV20-1, with 9 bases that match TRBD1. The germline V gene has CDR1 DFQATT and CDR2 SNEGSKA (reference sequence). The CDR3 extends over 16 amino acids. The junction had 9 bases not matched to a gene; V was cut back by 1 base and J by 8 bases. The CDR3 is CSARGIDRGDDSPLHF. The CDR3 DNA is TGCAGTGCTAGAGGGATCGACAGGGGGGACGATTCACCCCTCCACTTT.

A remark on this clonotype: This may arise from a read error, as a much more abundant clone is one base away. The chain employs TRBV7-9 and TRBJ2-1; D is undetermined. The CDR3 sequence is 15 residues long. CDR1 is SEHNR and CDR2 is FQNEAQ in the germline V gene (reference sequence). Here the CDR3 reads CAGSYLGSQGNEQFF. In DNA form, the CDR3 reads TGTGCCGGCAGCTACTTAGGCAGTCAAGGCAATGAGCAGTTCTTC.